Reported below is one T cell receptor beta chain. Its antigen remains unknown. TCRdb independently ran MiXCR on the 5' RACE reads; one entry per CDR3 protein. This table has approximately 300,000 distinct CDR3 sequences, 20% appearing once. V shed 1 base and J shed 8 bases, with 14 bases lying between them. The CDR3 runs to 15 residues. These data are taken from a study of CD8 T cells in ankylosing spondylitis. Findings and caveats of the study: In ankylosing spondylitis patients, matched synovial fluid reportedly showed significant enrichment of disease-linked clones.

The chain combines TRBV12-3 or TRBV12-4 with TRBJ2-2; D might be TRBD1 or TRBD2, each matching 6 bases. Material for sequencing was blood, either unsorted or a sorted T cell fraction (not recorded which). This TCR was sampled from a female donor with ankylosing spondylitis or in good health (not recorded which). CDR3 DNA: TGTGCCAGCAGTTTAGGGGGGGCTTTGAAAGGGGAGCTGTTTTTT. Its protein is CASSLGGALKGELFF.